These T cell receptor beta chains were read from a single sample in a study of shared clonotypes between healthy human individuals. TCRdb keeps only in-frame clones here, not all; method: immunoSEQ multiplex PCR. Here the sample spans 550,000 to 600,000 clones, 95% to 98% being singletons. The sample was naive CD8+ T cells sorted from blood. These receptors were taken from a man aged 25-45 years in good health. Each CDR3 is given with its conserved first and last residue. The order of the fields is clone size, J gene, D gene, V gene, CDR3 DNA, CDR3 protein. D genes are given only for firm matches. Size tells how often a clone was seen (once, few, many) or the class of an expanded clone, and some rows leave it out.

clone size: NA; J gene: TRBJ2-7; D gene: TRBD1; V gene: TRBV27; CDR3 DNA: TGTGCCAGCAGAATGGGACAGGGGGCTCGGGAGCAGTACTTC; CDR3 protein: CASRMGQGAREQYF
clone size: NA; J gene: TRBJ2-7; D gene: NA; V gene: TRBV29-1; CDR3 DNA: TGCAGCGTTGAGACTCAGAGCTACGAGCAGTACTTC; CDR3 protein: CSVETQSYEQYF
clone size: NA; J gene: TRBJ2-7; D gene: NA; V gene: TRBV4-1; CDR3 DNA: TGCGCCAGCAGCCAAGGGGAAGACACCTCCTACGAGCAGTACTTC; CDR3 protein: CASSQGEDTSYEQYF
clone size: NA; J gene: TRBJ1-1; D gene: NA; V gene: TRBV9; CDR3 DNA: TGTGCCAGCACCATAATCACTACAGGGACCAACACTGAAGCTTTCTTT; CDR3 protein: CASTIITTGTNTEAFF
clone size: NA; J gene: TRBJ1-5; D gene: TRBD1; V gene: TRBV9; CDR3 DNA: TGTGCCAGCAGCCCGGGGACAGGGGAACAGCCCCAGCATTTT; CDR3 protein: CASSPGTGEQPQHF
clone size: NA; J gene: TRBJ1-2; D gene: NA; V gene: TRBV5-1; CDR3 DNA: TGCGCCAGCAGCTTGGACCGGGCGACTAACTATGGCTACACCTTC; CDR3 protein: CASSLDRATNYGYTF
clone size: NA; J gene: TRBJ2-1; D gene: TRBD1; V gene: TRBV7-9; CDR3 DNA: TGTGCCAGCAGCTGGCGACAGGGGCTGTACAATGAGCAGTTCTTC; CDR3 protein: CASSWRQGLYNEQFF
clone size: NA; J gene: TRBJ2-1; D gene: TRBD2; V gene: TRBV27; CDR3 DNA: TGTGCCAGCAGTCCGTCGGCGGGAGACAGCCACAATGAGCAGTTCTTC; CDR3 protein: CASSPSAGDSHNEQFF
clone size: NA; J gene: TRBJ1-5; D gene: NA; V gene: TRBV5-1; CDR3 DNA: TGCGCCAGCAGCACATCAGGGGCCCCTAATCAGCCCCAGCATTTT; CDR3 protein: CASSTSGAPNQPQHF
clone size: NA; J gene: TRBJ2-7; D gene: NA; V gene: TRBV7-2; CDR3 DNA: TGTGCCAGCAGTTACAACTACGAGCAGTACTTC; CDR3 protein: CASSYNYEQYF
clone size: NA; J gene: TRBJ2-1; D gene: TRBD2; V gene: TRBV27; CDR3 DNA: TGTGCCAGCATCTCGAGGGCTAGCGGGAGGAGGGAGCAGTTCTTC; CDR3 protein: CASISRASGRREQFF
clone size: NA; J gene: TRBJ1-2; D gene: NA; V gene: TRBV11-2; CDR3 DNA: TGTGCCAGCAGCTTAGCTCCGACGGGAGGGAACTATGGCTACACCTTC; CDR3 protein: CASSLAPTGGNYGYTF
clone size: NA; J gene: TRBJ2-1; D gene: NA; V gene: TRBV14; CDR3 DNA: TGTGCCAGCAGCCCTAGCGTCGAGCAGTTCTTC; CDR3 protein: CASSPSVEQFF
clone size: NA; J gene: TRBJ2-2; D gene: TRBD1; V gene: TRBV7-9; CDR3 DNA: TGTGCCAGCAGCTCCGAGGCGGACAGGACCCCCCGGGAGCTGTTTTTT; CDR3 protein: CASSSEADRTPRELFF
clone size: NA; J gene: TRBJ2-3; D gene: TRBD2; V gene: TRBV27; CDR3 DNA: TGTGCCAGCAGTTTATCAGCGGTCGTCGGCGGGAGGGCCGCAGATACGCAGTATTTT; CDR3 protein: CASSLSAVVGGRAADTQYF
clone size: NA; J gene: TRBJ2-7; D gene: NA; V gene: TRBV7-2; CDR3 DNA: TGTGCCAGCAGCCTCCCAAGGGGGGGCGAGTCCTTTGACGAGCAGTACTTC; CDR3 protein: CASSLPRGGESFDEQYF
clone size: NA; J gene: TRBJ2-1; D gene: NA; V gene: TRBV6-5; CDR3 DNA: TGTGCCAGCAGCCTTAGCGACAATGAGCAGTTCTTC; CDR3 protein: CASSLSDNEQFF
clone size: NA; J gene: TRBJ1-5; D gene: NA; V gene: TRBV19; CDR3 DNA: TGTGCCAGTAGTATTCAGGGTCTTAGCAATCAGCCCCAGCATTTT; CDR3 protein: CASSIQGLSNQPQHF
clone size: NA; J gene: TRBJ2-6; D gene: NA; V gene: TRBV7-2; CDR3 DNA: TGTGCCAGCAGCCCGCGTAGGGGGAGCTCTGGGGCCAACGTCCTGACTTTC; CDR3 protein: CASSPRRGSSGANVLTF
clone size: once; J gene: TRBJ1-1; D gene: TRBD1; V gene: TRBV19; CDR3 DNA: TGTGCCAGTAGTACTCTGACAGGGGGGAACTGGTTGAACACTGAAGCTTTCTTT; CDR3 protein: CASSTLTGGNWLNTEAFF
clone size: NA; J gene: TRBJ2-1; D gene: NA; V gene: TRBV30; CDR3 DNA: TGTGCCTGGAGTTTAGGGGGATACAATGAGCAGTTCTTC; CDR3 protein: CAWSLGGYNEQFF
clone size: NA; J gene: TRBJ2-3; D gene: NA; V gene: TRBV27; CDR3 DNA: TGTGCCAGCAGTTTGGGGACGACAGATACGCAGTATTTT; CDR3 protein: CASSLGTTDTQYF
clone size: NA; J gene: TRBJ1-5; D gene: TRBD1; V gene: TRBV19; CDR3 DNA: TGTGCCAGTAGCCTCCCGGGACAGGGGGATCAGCCCCAGCATTTT; CDR3 protein: CASSLPGQGDQPQHF
clone size: NA; J gene: TRBJ2-1; D gene: NA; V gene: TRBV2; CDR3 DNA: TGTGCCAGCAGTGCCCTGAGAGGGGAATCCTACAATGAGCAGTTCTTC; CDR3 protein: CASSALRGESYNEQFF
clone size: NA; J gene: TRBJ2-7; D gene: NA; V gene: TRBV27; CDR3 DNA: TGTGCCAGCAGTTTAACTGGGCAGGCCTACGAGCAGTACTTC; CDR3 protein: CASSLTGQAYEQYF
clone size: NA; J gene: TRBJ1-5; D gene: NA; V gene: TRBV2; CDR3 DNA: TGTGCCAGCAGTGATTTTAATCAGCCCCAGCATTTT; CDR3 protein: CASSDFNQPQHF
clone size: NA; J gene: TRBJ2-5; D gene: NA; V gene: TRBV7-9; CDR3 DNA: TGTGCTGCCCTCGGGGTCGGTATCCCGCAAGAGACCCAGTACTTC; CDR3 protein: CAALGVGIPQETQYF